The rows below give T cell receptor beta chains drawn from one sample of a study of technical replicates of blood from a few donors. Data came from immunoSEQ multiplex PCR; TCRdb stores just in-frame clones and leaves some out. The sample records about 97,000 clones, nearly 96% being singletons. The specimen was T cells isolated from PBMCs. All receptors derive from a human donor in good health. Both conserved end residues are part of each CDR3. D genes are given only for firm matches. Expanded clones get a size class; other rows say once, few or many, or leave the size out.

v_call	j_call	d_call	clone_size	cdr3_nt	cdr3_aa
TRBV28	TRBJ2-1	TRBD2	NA	TGTGCCAGCAGTTTAGCACTAGCGGGAGGGTATGAGCAGTTCTTC	CASSLALAGGYEQFF
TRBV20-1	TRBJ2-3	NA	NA	TGCAGTGCTACCACTTCGGATACGCAGTATTTT	CSATTSDTQYF
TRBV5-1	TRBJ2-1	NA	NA	TGCGCCAGCAGCACACCGGGAACAAGGATCGGAAATGAGCAGTTCTTC	CASSTPGTRIGNEQFF
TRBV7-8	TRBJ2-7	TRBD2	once	TGTGCCAGCAGCTCTGGGTGGGGGGGGAACGAGCAGTACTTC	CASSSGWGGNEQYF
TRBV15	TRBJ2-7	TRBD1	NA	TGTGCCACCAGCGTAGAACGGGACAGGGGCTCTAATGAGCAGTACTTC	CATSVERDRGSNEQYF
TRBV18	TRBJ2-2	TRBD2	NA	TGTGCCAGCTCATTACAGCGGGGGGCTCACACCGGGGAGCTGTTTTTT	CASSLQRGAHTGELFF
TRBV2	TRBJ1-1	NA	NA	TGTGCCATTAAAGGAGGGTACACTGAAGCTTTCTTT	CAIKGGYTEAFF
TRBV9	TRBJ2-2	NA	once	TGTGCCAGCAGCGTATCAGGGGCGAGTGGCACCGGGGAGCTGTTTTTT	CASSVSGASGTGELFF
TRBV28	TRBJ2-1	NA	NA	TGTGCCAGCAACTCCCCCGGGGCGGGACTTTACAATGAGCAGTTCTTC	CASNSPGAGLYNEQFF
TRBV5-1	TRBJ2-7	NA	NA	TGCGCCAGCAGTCGAGGGCCCCACGAGCAGTACTTC	CASSRGPHEQYF
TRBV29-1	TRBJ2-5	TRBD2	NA	TGCAGCGTTGTCGCTGGCGCGGGAGTTGGAGTAGAGACCCAGTACTTC	CSVVAGAGVGVETQYF
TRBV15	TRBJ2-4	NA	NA	TGTGCCACCAGCAGAAATGGGACTTCTTTAGCCAAAAACATTCAGTACTTC	CATSRNGTSLAKNIQYF
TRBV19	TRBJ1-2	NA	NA	TGTGCCAGTAGCAGTTACGGCTACACCTTC	CASSSYGYTF
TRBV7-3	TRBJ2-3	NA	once	TGTGCCAGCAGCTTAATAAGCACAGATACGCAGTATTTT	CASSLISTDTQYF
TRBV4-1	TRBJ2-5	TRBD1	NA	TGCGCCAGCGGGGGGACAGGGGGCAAAGAGACCCAGTACTTC	CASGGTGGKETQYF
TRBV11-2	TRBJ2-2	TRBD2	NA	TGTGCCAGCCTCGAGCGGGGACTCACCCGTGAAGGGGAGCTGTTTTTT	CASLERGLTREGELFF
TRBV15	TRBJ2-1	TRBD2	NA	TGTGCCACCAGCAGGGCTAGCGGGGGATCCTACAATGAGCAGTTCTTC	CATSRASGGSYNEQFF